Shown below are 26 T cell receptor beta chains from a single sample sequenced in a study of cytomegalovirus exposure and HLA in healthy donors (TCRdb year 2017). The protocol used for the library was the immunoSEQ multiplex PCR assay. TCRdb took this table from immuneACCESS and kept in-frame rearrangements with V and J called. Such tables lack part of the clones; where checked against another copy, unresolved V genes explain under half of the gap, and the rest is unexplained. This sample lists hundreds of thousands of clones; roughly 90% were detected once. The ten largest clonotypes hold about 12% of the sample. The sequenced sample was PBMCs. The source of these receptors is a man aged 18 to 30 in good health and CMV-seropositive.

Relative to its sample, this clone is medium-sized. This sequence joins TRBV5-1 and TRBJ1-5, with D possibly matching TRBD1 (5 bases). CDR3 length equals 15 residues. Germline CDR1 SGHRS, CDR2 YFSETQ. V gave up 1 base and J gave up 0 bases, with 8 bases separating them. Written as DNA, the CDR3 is TGCGCCAGCAGCTTGAGAGGGGATAGCAATCAGCCCCAGCATTTT. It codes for CASSLRGDSNQPQHF. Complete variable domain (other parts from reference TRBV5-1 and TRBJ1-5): KAGVTQTPRYLIKTRGQQVTLSCSPISGHRSVSWYQQTPGQGLQFLFEYFSETQRNKGNFPGRFSGRQFSNSRSEMNVSTLELGDSALYLCASSLRGDSNQPQHFGDGTRLSIL.

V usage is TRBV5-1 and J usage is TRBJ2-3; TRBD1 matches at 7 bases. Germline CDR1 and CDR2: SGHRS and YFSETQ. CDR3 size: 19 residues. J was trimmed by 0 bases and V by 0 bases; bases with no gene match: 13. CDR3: CASSLAPRTGSISTDTQYF. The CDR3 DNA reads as TGCGCCAGCAGCTTGGCCCCGAGGACAGGCTCAATAAGCACAGATACGCAGTATTTT.

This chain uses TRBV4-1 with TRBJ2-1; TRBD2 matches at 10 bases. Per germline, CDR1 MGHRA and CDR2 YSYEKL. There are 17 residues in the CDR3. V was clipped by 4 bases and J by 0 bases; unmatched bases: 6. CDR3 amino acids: CASSPGLAQSSYNEQFF. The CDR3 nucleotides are TGCGCCAGCAGCCCGGGACTAGCGCAGAGCTCCTACAATGAGCAGTTCTTC.

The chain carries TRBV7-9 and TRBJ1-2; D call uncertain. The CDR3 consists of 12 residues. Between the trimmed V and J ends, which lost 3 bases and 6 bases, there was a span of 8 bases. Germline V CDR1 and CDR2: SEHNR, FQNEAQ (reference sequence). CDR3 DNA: TGTGCCAGCAGCTTTTCAGGAGATGGCTACACCTTC. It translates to CASSFSGDGYTF.

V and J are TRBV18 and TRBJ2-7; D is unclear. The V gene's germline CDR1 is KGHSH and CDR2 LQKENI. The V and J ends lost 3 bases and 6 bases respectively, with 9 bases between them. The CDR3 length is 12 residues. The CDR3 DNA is TGTGCCAGCTCACCCGGGCCGGTCGAGCAGTACTTC. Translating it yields CASSPGPVEQYF. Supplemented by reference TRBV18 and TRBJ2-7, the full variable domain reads NAGVMQNPRHLVRRRGQEARLRCSPMKGHSHVYWYRQLPEEGLKFMVYLQKENIIDESGMPKERFSAEFPKEGPSILRIQQVVRGDSAAYFCASSPGPVEQYFGPGTRLTVT.

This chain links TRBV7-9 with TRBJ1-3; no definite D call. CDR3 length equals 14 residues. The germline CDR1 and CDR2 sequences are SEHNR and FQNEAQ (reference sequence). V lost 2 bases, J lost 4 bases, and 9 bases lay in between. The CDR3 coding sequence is TGTGCCAGCAGCTTATCAACGACAGGAAACACCATATATTTT. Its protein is CASSLSTTGNTIYF.

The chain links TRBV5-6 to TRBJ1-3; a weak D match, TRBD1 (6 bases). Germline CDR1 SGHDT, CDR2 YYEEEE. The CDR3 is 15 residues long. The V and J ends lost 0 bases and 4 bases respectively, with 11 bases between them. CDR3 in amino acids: CASSLDPGAGNTIYF. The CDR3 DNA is TGTGCCAGCAGCTTGGATCCAGGGGCGGGAAACACCATATATTTT. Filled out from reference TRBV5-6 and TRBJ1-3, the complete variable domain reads DAGVTQSPTHLIKTRGQQVTLRCSPKSGHDTVSWYQQALGQGPQFIFQYYEEEERQRGNFPDRFSGHQFPNYSSELNVNALLLGDSALYLCASSLDPGAGNTIYFGEGSWLTVV.

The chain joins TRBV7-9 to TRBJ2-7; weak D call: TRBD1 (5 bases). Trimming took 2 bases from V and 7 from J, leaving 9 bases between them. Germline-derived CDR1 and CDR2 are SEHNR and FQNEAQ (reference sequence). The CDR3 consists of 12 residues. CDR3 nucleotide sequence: TGTGCCAGCAGCTTAACAGGAGAGGAGCAGTACTTC. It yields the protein CASSLTGEEQYF.

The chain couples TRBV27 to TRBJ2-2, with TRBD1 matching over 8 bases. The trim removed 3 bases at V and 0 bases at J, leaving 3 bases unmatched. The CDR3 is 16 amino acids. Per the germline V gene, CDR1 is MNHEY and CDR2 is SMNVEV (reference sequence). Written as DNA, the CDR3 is TGTGCCAGCAGTTTCTCAGGGGGCGCGAACACCGGGGAGCTGTTTTTT. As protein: CASSFSGGANTGELFF.

CDR3 nucleotide sequence: TGCGCCAGCAGCCCCCATGGCGCTAGCGGGAGTAGGACCGGGGAGCTGTTTTTT. The encoded protein is CASSPHGASGSRTGELFF. The chain has TRBV5-1 and TRBJ2-2, with TRBD2 identical over 10 bases. The CDR3 covers 18 residues. From germline, CDR1 is SGHRS and CDR2 YFSETQ. V gave up 4 bases and J gave up 5 bases; unmatched junction bases: 14.

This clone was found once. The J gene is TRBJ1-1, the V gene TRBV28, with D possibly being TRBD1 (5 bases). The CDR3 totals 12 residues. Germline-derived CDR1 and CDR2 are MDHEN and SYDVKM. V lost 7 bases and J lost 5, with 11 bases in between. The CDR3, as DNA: TGTGCCAGCACAACGGGGGGGACTGAAGCTTTCTTT. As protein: CASTTGGTEAFF.

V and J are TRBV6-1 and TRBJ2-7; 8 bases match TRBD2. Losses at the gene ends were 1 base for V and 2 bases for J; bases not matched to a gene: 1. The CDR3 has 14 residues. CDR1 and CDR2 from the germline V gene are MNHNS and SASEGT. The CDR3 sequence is CASSEGRGAYEQYF. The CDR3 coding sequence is TGTGCCAGCAGTGAAGGGCGGGGGGCCTACGAGCAGTACTTC.

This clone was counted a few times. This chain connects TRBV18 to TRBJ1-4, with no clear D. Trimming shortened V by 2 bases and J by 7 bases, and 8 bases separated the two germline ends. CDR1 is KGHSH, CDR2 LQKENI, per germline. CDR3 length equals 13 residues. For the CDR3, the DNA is TGTGCCAGCTCACCAGGGAGCGGTGAAAAACTGTTTTTT. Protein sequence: CASSPGSGEKLFF. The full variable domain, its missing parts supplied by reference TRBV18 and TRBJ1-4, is NAGVMQNPRHLVRRRGQEARLRCSPMKGHSHVYWYRQLPEEGLKFMVYLQKENIIDESGMPKERFSAEFPKEGPSILRIQQVVRGDSAAYFCASSPGSGEKLFFGSGTQLSVL.

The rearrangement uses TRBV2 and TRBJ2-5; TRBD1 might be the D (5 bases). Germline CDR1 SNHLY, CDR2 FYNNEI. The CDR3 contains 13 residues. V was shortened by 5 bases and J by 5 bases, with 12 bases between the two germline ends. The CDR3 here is CASSKMGLETQYF. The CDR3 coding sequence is TGTGCCAGCAGTAAGATGGGGCTGGAGACCCAGTACTTC.

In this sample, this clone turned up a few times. CDR3 sequence reads: CASSLGFEAFF. The CDR3 DNA sequence: TGTGCCAGCAGCTTGGGCTTTGAAGCTTTCTTT. The chain uses TRBV5-4 and TRBJ1-1; D is ambiguous. The germline V gene encodes CDR1 SGHNT and CDR2 YYREEE (reference sequence). The V and J ends lost 0 bases and 7 bases respectively, with 4 bases between them. The CDR3 runs 11 residues.

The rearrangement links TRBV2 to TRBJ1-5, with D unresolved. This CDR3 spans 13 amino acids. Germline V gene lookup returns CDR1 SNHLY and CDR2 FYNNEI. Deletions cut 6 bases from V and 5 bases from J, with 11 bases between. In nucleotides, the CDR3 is TGTGCCAGCAGGGATCGTGGGTATCAGCCCCAGCATTTT. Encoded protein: CASRDRGYQPQHF.

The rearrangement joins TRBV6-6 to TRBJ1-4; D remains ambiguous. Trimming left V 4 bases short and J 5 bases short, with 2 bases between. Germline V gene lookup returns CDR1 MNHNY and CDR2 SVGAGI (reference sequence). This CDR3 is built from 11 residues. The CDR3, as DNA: TGTGCCAGCAGTTTAAATGAAAAACTGTTTTTT. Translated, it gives CASSLNEKLFF.

CDR3 nucleotides: TGTGCCAGCAGCTTAGTAGCGGGAGCAACTGGGGCCAACGTCCTGACTTTC. Amino acid sequence: CASSLVAGATGANVLTF. This chain connects TRBV7-9 to TRBJ2-6, with TRBD2 matching 9 bases. Per the germline V gene, CDR1 is SEHNR and CDR2 is FQNEAQ (reference sequence). This CDR3 is 17 amino acids long. The V gene end was trimmed by 1 base and the J gene end by 2 bases; junction bases not matched to a gene: 3.

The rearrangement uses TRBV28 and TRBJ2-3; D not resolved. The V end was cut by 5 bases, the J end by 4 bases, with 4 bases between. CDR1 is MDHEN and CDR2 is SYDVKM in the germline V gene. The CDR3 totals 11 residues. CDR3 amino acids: CASSPADTQYF. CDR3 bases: TGTGCCAGCAGTCCGGCAGATACGCAGTATTTT.

For the CDR3, the DNA is TGTGCCAGCAGCCAAGGGCGCGATGAGCAGTTCTTC. It encodes CASSQGRDEQFF. V and J are TRBV14 and TRBJ2-1; D unclear. Trimming took 1 base from V and 8 from J, leaving 6 bases between them. CDR1 is SGHDN, CDR2 FVKESK, per germline. CDR3 length: 12 amino acids.

CDR3 in DNA: TGCGCCAGCAGCCTACTTGCTAGCCGGAGCGAGCAGTACTTC. Protein: CASSLLASRSEQYF. The chain employs TRBV5-1 and TRBJ2-7; possible D gene TRBD2, 5 bases. V lost 4 bases and J 6 bases, leaving 17 bases between the germline ends. Germline V lookup: CDR1 SGHRS, CDR2 YFSETQ. The CDR3 runs to 14 residues. Full variable domain (outside the CDR3, taken from reference TRBV5-1 and TRBJ2-7): KAGVTQTPRYLIKTRGQQVTLSCSPISGHRSVSWYQQTPGQGLQFLFEYFSETQRNKGNFPGRFSGRQFSNSRSEMNVSTLELGDSALYLCASSLLASRSEQYFGPGTRLTVT.

The CDR3 region is CASSVGSGPYEQYF. The CDR3 DNA follows: TGTGCCAGCAGCGTAGGTAGCGGTCCCTACGAGCAGTACTTC. The gene calls are TRBV9 and TRBJ2-7, with D possibly TRBD2 on 6 matching bases. Between the trimmed V and J ends, which lost 0 bases and 2 bases, there was a span of 9 bases. Germline V CDR1 and CDR2: SGDLS, YYNGEE. The CDR3 has 14 amino acids.

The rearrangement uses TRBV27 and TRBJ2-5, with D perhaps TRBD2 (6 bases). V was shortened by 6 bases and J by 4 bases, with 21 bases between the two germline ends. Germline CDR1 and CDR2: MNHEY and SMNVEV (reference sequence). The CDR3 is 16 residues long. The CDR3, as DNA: TGTGCCAGCAGCCCCACCCGCGGTGGGGGGAGAGAGACCCAGTACTTC. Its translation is CASSPTRGGGRETQYF.

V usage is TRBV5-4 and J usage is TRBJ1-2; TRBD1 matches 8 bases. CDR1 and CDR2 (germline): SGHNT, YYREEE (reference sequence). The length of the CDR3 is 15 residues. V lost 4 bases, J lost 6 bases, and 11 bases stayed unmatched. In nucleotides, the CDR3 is TGTGCCAGCAGCCTTGGACAGGGTCGTTCCGATGGCTACACCTTC. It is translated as CASSLGQGRSDGYTF. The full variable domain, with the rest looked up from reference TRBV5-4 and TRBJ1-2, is ETGVTQSPTHLIKTRGQQVTLRCSSQSGHNTVSWYQQALGQGPQFIFQYYREEENGRGNFPPRFSGLQFPNYSSELNVNALELDDSALYLCASSLGQGRSDGYTFGSGTRLTVV.

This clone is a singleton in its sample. This chain's CDR3 is CAWSVLDLSEQYF. CDR3 DNA sequence: TGTGCCTGGAGTGTACTTGACCTTTCCGAGCAGTACTTC. This sequence joins TRBV30 and TRBJ2-7; D ambiguous. The germline V gene has CDR1 GTSNPN and CDR2 SVGIG (reference sequence). V was shortened by 0 bases and J by 6 bases, with 12 bases between the two germline ends. This CDR3 comprises 13 residues.

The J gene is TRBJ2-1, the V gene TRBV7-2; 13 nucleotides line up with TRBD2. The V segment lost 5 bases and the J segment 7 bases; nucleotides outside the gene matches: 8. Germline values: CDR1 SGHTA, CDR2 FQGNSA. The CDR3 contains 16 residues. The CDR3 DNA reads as TGTGCCAGCAGCACCCGACTAGCGGGAGGTCGGAATGAGCAGTTCTTC. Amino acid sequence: CASSTRLAGGRNEQFF.